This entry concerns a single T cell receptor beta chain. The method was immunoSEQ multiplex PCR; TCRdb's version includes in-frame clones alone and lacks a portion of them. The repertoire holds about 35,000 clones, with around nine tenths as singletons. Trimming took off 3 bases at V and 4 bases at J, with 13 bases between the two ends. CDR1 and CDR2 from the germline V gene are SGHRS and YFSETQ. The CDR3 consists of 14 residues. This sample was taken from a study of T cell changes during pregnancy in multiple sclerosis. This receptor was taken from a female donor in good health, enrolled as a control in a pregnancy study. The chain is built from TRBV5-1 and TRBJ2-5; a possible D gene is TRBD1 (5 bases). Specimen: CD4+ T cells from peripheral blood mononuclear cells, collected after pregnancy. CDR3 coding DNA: TGCGCCAGCAGCTCAAGTGGTACAGGAGAGACCCAGTACTTC. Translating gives CASSSSGTGETQYF.